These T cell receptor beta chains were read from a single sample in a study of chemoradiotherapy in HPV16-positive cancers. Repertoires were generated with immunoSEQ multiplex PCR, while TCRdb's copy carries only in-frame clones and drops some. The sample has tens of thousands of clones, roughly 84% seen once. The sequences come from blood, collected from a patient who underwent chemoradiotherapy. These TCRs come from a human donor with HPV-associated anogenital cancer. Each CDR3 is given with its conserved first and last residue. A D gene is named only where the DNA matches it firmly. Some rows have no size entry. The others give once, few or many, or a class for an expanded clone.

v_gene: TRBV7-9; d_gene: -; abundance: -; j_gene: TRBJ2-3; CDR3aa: CASSPSSAGGRGEAQYF; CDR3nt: TGTGCCAGCAGCCCCTCTAGCGCCGGGGGGCGGGGTGAGGCGCAGTATTTT
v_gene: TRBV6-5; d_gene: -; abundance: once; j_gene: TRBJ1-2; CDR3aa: CATKTNNYGYTF; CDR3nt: TGTGCCACCAAGACCAATAACTATGGCTACACCTTC
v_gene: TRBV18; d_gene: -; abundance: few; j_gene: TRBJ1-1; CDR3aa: CASSPGPMTGTAFF; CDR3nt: TGTGCCAGCTCACCGGGTCCGATGACGGGTACAGCTTTCTTT
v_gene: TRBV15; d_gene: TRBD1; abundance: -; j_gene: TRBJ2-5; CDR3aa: CATSRDMGTGRAETQYF; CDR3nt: TGTGCCACCAGCAGAGATATGGGGACAGGGCGCGCAGAGACCCAGTACTTC
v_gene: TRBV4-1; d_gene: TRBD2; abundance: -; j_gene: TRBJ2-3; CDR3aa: CASSPGLAGFTDTQYF; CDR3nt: TGCGCCAGCAGCCCGGGACTAGCGGGATTTACAGATACGCAGTATTTT
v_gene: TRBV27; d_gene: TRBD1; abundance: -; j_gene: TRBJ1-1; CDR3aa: CASSYRDRATEAFF; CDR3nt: TGTGCCAGCAGTTACCGGGACAGGGCAACTGAAGCTTTCTTT
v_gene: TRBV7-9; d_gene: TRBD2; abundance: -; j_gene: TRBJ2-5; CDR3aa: CASSPRRLAVYQETQYF; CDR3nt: TGTGCCAGCAGCCCCCGTAGACTAGCGGTGTACCAAGAGACCCAGTACTTC
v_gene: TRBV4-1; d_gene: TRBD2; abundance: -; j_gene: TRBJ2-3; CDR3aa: CASTSGRAGTDTQYF; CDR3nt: TGCGCCAGCACTAGCGGGAGGGCCGGCACAGATACGCAGTATTTT
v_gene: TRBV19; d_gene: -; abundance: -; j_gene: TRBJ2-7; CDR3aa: CASSQGYEQYF; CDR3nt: TGTGCCAGTAGCCAGGGCTACGAGCAGTACTTC
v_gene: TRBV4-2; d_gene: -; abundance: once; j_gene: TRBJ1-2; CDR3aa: CASSQDGGGTINYGYTF; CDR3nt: TGTGCCAGCAGCCAAGATGGTGGGGGAACGATCAACTATGGCTACACCTTC
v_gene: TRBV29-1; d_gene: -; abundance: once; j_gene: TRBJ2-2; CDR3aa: CSVGAGHLTGELFF; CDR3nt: TGCAGCGTCGGGGCGGGACACCTGACCGGGGAGCTGTTTTTT
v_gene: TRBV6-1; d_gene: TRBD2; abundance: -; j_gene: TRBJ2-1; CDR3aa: CASSEGGRPPYNEQFF; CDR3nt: TGTGCCAGCAGTGAAGGCGGGAGGCCCCCCTACAATGAGCAGTTCTTC
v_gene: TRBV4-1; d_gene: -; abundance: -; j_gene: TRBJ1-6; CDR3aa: CASSLSRGNNSPLHF; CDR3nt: TGCGCCAGCAGCCTCTCACGGGGGAATAATTCACCCCTCCACTTT
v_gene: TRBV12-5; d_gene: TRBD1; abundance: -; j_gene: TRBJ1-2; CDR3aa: CASGLGQIYGYTF; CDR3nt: TGTGCTAGTGGTCTGGGACAGATCTATGGCTACACCTTC
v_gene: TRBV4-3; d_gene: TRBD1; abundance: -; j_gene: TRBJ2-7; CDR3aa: CASSQGPGGLYEQYF; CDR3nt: TGCGCCAGCAGCCAAGGGCCAGGGGGCCTATACGAGCAGTACTTC
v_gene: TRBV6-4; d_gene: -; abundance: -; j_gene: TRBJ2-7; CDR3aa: CASSPSGGRGEQYF; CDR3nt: TGTGCCAGCAGCCCCTCAGGGGGACGGGGGGAGCAGTACTTC
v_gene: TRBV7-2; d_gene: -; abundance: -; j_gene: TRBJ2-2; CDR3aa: CASSPSVGGELFF; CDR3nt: TGTGCCAGCAGCCCCTCCGTGGGCGGGGAGCTGTTTTTT
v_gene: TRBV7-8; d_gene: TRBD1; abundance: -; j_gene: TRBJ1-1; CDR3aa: CASSAYRGRDTEAFF; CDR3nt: TGTGCCAGCAGCGCGTACAGGGGGCGGGACACTGAAGCTTTCTTT
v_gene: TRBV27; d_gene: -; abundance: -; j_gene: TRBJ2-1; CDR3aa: CASSLGASAFGKQFF; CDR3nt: TGTGCCAGCAGTCTAGGGGCGTCGGCCTTCGGTAAGCAGTTCTTC
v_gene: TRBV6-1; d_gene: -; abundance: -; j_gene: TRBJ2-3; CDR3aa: CASSVGELGWDTQYF; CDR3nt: TGTGCCAGCAGTGTAGGGGAGCTAGGGTGGGATACGCAGTATTTT
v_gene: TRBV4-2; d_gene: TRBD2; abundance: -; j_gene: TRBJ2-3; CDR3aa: CASSQTSGDTQYF; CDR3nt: TGTGCCAGCAGCCAAACTAGCGGAGATACGCAGTATTTT
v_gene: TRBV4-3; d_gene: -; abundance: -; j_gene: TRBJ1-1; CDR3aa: CASSQIREMGNTEAFF; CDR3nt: TGCGCCAGCAGCCAAATCAGGGAGATGGGGAACACTGAAGCTTTCTTT
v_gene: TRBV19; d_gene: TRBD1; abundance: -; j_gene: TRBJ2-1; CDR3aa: CASSRTGGNEQFF; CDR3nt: TGTGCCAGTAGTCGGACAGGGGGAAATGAGCAGTTCTTC
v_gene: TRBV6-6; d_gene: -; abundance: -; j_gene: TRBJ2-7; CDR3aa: CASTNGGEQYF; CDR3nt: TGTGCCAGCACCAATGGGGGCGAGCAGTACTTC
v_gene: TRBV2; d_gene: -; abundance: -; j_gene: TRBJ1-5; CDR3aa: CASSRDSYSNQPQHF; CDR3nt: TGTGCCAGCAGTAGAGACAGCTATAGCAATCAGCCCCAGCATTTT
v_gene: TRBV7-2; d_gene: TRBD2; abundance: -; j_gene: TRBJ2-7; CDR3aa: CASSHPPSGLYTYEQYF; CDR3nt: TGTGCCAGCAGTCATCCGCCTAGCGGACTTTACACCTACGAGCAGTACTTC
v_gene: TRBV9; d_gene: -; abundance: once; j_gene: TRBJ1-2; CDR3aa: CASSVDPGGRNYGYTF; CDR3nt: TGTGCCAGCAGCGTGGACCCCGGCGGACGAAACTATGGCTACACCTTC
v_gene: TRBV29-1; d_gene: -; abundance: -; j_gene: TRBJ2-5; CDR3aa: CSVEGVDSQETQYF; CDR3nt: TGCAGCGTTGAAGGGGTGGACAGCCAAGAGACCCAGTACTTC
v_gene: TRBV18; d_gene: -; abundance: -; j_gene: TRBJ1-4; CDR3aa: CASSPGSVDRRNEKLFF; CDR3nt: TGTGCCAGCTCACCAGGCTCCGTGGACAGAAGGAATGAAAAACTGTTTTTT
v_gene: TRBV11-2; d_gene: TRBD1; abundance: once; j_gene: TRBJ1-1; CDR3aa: CASSFPGQAFMNTEAFF; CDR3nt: TGTGCCAGCAGCTTTCCGGGACAGGCGTTCATGAACACTGAAGCTTTCTTT
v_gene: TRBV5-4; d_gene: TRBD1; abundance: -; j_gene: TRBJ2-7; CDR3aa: CASSLGVGQGSYEQYF; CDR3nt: TGTGCCAGCAGCTTGGGGGTGGGACAGGGTTCCTACGAGCAGTACTTC
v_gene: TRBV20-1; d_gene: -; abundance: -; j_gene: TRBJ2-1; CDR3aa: CSATGRQFF; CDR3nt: TGCAGTGCCACGGGACGGCAGTTCTTC
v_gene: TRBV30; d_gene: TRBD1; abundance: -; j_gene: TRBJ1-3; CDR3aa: CAWKGGTGDSGNTIYF; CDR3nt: TGTGCCTGGAAGGGGGGGACAGGGGACTCTGGAAACACCATATATTTT
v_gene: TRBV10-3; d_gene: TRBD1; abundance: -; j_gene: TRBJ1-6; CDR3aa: CAISQSRDSNSPLHF; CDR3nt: TGTGCCATCAGTCAGTCCCGGGACAGTAATTCACCCCTCCACTTT
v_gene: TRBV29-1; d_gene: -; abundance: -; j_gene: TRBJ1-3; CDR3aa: CSVTDTDSGNTIYF; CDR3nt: TGCAGCGTCACGGACACTGACTCTGGAAACACCATATATTTT
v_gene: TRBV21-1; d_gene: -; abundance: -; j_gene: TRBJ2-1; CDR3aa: CASSVFASGSSYNEQFF; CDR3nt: -
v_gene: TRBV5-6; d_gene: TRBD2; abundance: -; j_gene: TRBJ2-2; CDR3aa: CASSFPGLADTGELFF; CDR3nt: TGTGCCAGCAGCTTCCCGGGACTAGCCGACACCGGGGAGCTGTTTTTT